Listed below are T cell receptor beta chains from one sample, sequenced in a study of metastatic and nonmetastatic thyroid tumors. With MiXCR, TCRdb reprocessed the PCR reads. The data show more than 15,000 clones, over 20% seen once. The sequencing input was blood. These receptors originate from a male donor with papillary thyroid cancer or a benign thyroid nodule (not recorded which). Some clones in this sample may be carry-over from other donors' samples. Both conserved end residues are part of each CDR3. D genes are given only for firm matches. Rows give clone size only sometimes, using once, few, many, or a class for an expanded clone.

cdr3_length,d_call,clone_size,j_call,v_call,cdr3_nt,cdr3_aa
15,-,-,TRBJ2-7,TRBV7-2,TGTGCCAGCAGCTTGGTATACTGGAACGCCTACGAGCAGTACTTC,CASSLVYWNAYEQYF
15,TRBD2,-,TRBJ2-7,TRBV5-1,TGCGCCAGCAGCCTCCTCGGGACTAGCGGCTACGAGCAGTACTTC,CASSLLGTSGYEQYF
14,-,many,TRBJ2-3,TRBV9,TGTGCCAGCGGCAAACGTGCTAGCACAGATACGCAGTATTTT,CASGKRASTDTQYF
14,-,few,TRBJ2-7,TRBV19,TGTGCCAGTAGTATAGCCCCGGGGGCCTACGAGCAGTACTTC,CASSIAPGAYEQYF
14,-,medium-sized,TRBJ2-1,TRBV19,TGTGCCAGTAGTAGCCATACAGACCCCGATGAGCAGTTCTTC,CASSSHTDPDEQFF
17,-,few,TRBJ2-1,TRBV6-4,TGTGCCAGCAGCCCTATGGATAGCGCGAGCTCCTACAATGAGCAGTTCTTC,CASSPMDSASSYNEQFF
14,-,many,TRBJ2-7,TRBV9,TGTGCCAGCAGCGTAGTCGAACTCGCTAGTGAGCAGTACTTC,CASSVVELASEQYF
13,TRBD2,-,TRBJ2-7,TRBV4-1,TGCGCCAGCAGTCGAGGCGGGGGCTACGAGCAGTACTTC,CASSRGGGYEQYF
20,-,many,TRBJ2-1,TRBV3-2,TGTGCCAGCAGCCCCCCAACCGGGACTAGCGGAAAGAGCTCCTACAATGAGCAGTTCTTC,CASSPPTGTSGKSSYNEQFF
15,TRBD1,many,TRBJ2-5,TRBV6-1,TGTGCCAGCAGTCCCCGAAGGGGGCGCGGGGAGACCCAGTACTTC,CASSPRRGRGETQYF
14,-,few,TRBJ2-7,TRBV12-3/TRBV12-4,TGTGCCAGCAGTTCGCAGGGATTCGCTAGCGAGCAGTACTTC,CASSSQGFASEQYF
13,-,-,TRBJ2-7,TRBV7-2,TGTGCCAGCAGCTTAGCGAGGACGTACGAGCAGTACTTC,CASSLARTYEQYF
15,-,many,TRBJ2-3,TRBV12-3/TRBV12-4,TGTGCCAGCAACTTACCTGGACTGGGGTCAGATACGCAGTATTTT,CASNLPGLGSDTQYF
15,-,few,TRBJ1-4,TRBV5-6,TGTGCCAGCAGCTTGGTCGGGGCAGGGGTTGAAAAACTGTTTTTT,CASSLVGAGVEKLFF
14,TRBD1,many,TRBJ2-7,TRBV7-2,TGTGCCAGCAGCCCCGGGACAGGGGCCTACGAGCAGTACTTC,CASSPGTGAYEQYF
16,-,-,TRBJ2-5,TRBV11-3,TGTGCCAGCAGCTTAGGGGCCGGTGTGGGAGTGCAGACCCAGTACTTC,CASSLGAGVGVQTQYF
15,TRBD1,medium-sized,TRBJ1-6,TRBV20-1,TGCAGTGCTAGAGGAGACAGGGGGCGGACTTCACCCCTCCACTTT,CSARGDRGRTSPLHF
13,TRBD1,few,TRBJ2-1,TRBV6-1,TGTGCCTGCAGACAGGGAACCTACAATGAGCAGTTCTTC,CACRQGTYNEQFF
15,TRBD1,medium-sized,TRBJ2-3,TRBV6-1,TGTGCCAGCATCACCGGGACAGGGGGCGCAGATACGCAGTATTTT,CASITGTGGADTQYF
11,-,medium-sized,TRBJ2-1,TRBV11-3,TGTGCCAGCAGGTACGTGGATGAGCAGTTCTTC,CASRYVDEQFF
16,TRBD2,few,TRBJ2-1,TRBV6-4,TGTGCCAGCAGTGAACTAGCGGGAAGCTCCTACAATGAGCAGTTCTTC,CASSELAGSSYNEQFF
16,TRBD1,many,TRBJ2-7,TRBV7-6,TGTGCCAGCAGCTTAGGGACCGGGACAGGGTTAGCCGAGCAGTACTTC,CASSLGTGTGLAEQYF
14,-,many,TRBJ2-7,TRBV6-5,TGTGCCAGCAGTTACTCTCCAGGCCGGGACGAGCAGTACTTC,CASSYSPGRDEQYF
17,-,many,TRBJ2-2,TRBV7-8,TGTGCCAGCAGCCCCCAAAAGGGGCTTAATCGGGGCGGGGAGCTGTTTTTT,CASSPQKGLNRGGELFF
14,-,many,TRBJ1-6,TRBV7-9,TGTGCCAGCAGCTTAAGACAGAAGAATTCACCCCTCCACTTT,CASSLRQKNSPLHF
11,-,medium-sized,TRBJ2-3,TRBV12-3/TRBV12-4,TGTGCCAGCAGTTTGACAGATACGCAGTATTTT,CASSLTDTQYF
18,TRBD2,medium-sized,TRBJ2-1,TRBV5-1,TGCGCCAGCAGCTTGGGCGGGCTAGCGGGGGGTAAGAGGAATGAGCAGTTCTTC,CASSLGGLAGGKRNEQFF